These T cell receptor beta chains were read from a single sample in a study of beta chain features in type 1 diabetes. Libraries were prepared by immunoSEQ multiplex PCR; TCRdb keeps only in-frame clonotypes and omits some of them. The data hold 500,000 to 700,000 clones, with 15% to 18% observed a single time. Sequenced sample: naive CD4+ T cells from blood. The receptors derive from a young man in good health. Each CDR3 is given with its conserved first and last residue. D genes are given only for firm matches. Rows may omit the clone size; those that give it use once, few, many or a size class.

V	D	J	size	CDR3	DNA
TRBV15	TRBD1	TRBJ2-7	few	CATSRGRTGSSYEQYF	TGTGCCACCAGCAGAGGACGGACAGGAAGCTCCTACGAGCAGTACTTC
TRBV19	TRBD1	TRBJ1-1	few	CALSGGQNTEAFF	TGTGCCTTGTCAGGGGGCCAGAACACTGAAGCTTTCTTT
TRBV14	.	TRBJ2-1	few	CASSQGPRRPYNEQFF	TGTGCCAGCAGCCAAGGGCCTAGGAGGCCCTACAATGAGCAGTTCTTC
TRBV9	TRBD1	TRBJ1-1	.	CASSPDRDTEAFF	TGTGCCAGCAGTCCCGACAGGGACACTGAAGCTTTCTTT
TRBV6-1	.	TRBJ2-7	few	CASSEKGRSYEQYF	TGTGCCAGCAGTGAAAAAGGGAGATCCTACGAGCAGTACTTC
TRBV7-6	.	TRBJ1-1	few	CASSLVKWDNTEAFF	TGTGCCAGCAGCTTAGTGAAATGGGACAACACTGAAGCTTTCTTT
TRBV5-1	TRBD1	TRBJ1-6	few	CASTTGGNSPLHF	TGCGCCAGCACGACAGGGGGTAATTCACCCCTCCACTTT
TRBV5-1	.	TRBJ2-7	.	CASSSLSGSSYEQYF	TGCGCCAGCAGCTCCCTTAGCGGTAGCTCCTACGAGCAGTACTTC
TRBV2	TRBD1	TRBJ1-1	few	CASRLQTGRTEAFF	TGTGCCAGCAGATTACAGACAGGGCGGACTGAAGCTTTCTTT
TRBV7-3	TRBD2	TRBJ2-1	few	CASSYTGLANNEQFF	TGTGCCAGCAGCTACACCGGACTAGCGAACAATGAGCAGTTCTTC
TRBV7-2	TRBD2	TRBJ2-3	few	CASSLYPGTSGGDNTQYF	TGTGCCAGCAGCTTGTACCCCGGGACTAGCGGGGGGGACAATACGCAGTATTTT
TRBV10-3	.	TRBJ2-5	.	CAIRGQETQYF	TGTGCCATCAGGGGGCAAGAGACCCAGTACTTC
TRBV18	.	TRBJ1-2	many	CASSPDRNYGYTF	TGTGCCAGCTCCCCAGACAGGAACTATGGCTACACCTTC
TRBV30	.	TRBJ1-1	few	CAWSGPQGWNTEAFF	TGTGCCTGGAGTGGCCCACAGGGTTGGAACACTGAAGCTTTCTTT
TRBV7-9	TRBD1	TRBJ2-3	.	CASSRPGQGPDTQYF	TGTGCCAGCAGCCGACCGGGACAGGGCCCAGATACGCAGTATTTT
TRBV5-1	.	TRBJ2-1	few	CASSLFTEGHNEQFF	TGCGCCAGCAGCTTATTCACCGAAGGGCACAATGAGCAGTTCTTC